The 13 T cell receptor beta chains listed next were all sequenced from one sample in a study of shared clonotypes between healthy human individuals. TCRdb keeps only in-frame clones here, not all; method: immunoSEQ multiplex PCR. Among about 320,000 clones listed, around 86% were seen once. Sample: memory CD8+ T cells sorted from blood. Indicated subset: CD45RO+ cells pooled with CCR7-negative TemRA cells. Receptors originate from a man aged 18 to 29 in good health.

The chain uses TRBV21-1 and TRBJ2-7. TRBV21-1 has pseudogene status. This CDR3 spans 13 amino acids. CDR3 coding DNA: TGTGCCAGCCCCCCAAAGAAGAGGGGTGAGCAGTACTTC. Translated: CASPPKKRGEQYF.

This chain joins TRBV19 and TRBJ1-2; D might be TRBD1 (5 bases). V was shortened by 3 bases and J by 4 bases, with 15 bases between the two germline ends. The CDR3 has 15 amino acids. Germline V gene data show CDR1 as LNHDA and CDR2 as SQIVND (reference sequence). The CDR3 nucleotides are TGTGCCAGTAGTATCACCGCTGACGGGACCTATGGCTACACCTTC. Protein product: CASSITADGTYGYTF. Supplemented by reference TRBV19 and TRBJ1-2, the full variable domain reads DGGITQSPKYLFRKEGQNVTLSCEQNLNHDAMYWYRQDPGQGLRLIYYSQIVNDFQKGDIAEGYSVSREKKESFPLTVTSAQKNPTAFYLCASSITADGTYGYTFGSGTRLTVV.

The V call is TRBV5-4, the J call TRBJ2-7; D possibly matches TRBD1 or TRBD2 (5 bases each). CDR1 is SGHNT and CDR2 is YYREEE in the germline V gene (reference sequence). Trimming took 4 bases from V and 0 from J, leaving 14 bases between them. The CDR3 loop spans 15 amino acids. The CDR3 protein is CASSPGPPSSYEQYF. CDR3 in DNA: TGTGCCAGCAGCCCGGGACCCCCGAGCTCCTACGAGCAGTACTTC. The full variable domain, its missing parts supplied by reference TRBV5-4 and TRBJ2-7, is ETGVTQSPTHLIKTRGQQVTLRCSSQSGHNTVSWYQQALGQGPQFIFQYYREEENGRGNFPPRFSGLQFPNYSSELNVNALELDDSALYLCASSPGPPSSYEQYFGPGTRLTVT.

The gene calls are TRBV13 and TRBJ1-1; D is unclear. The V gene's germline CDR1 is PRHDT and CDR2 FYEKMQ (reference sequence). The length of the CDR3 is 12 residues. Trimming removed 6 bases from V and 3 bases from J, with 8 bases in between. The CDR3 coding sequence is TGTGCCAGCAGTTTCCCGGACACTGAAGCTTTCTTT. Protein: CASSFPDTEAFF. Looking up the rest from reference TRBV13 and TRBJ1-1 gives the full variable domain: AAGVIQSPRHLIKEKRETATLKCYPIPRHDTVYWYQQGPGQDPQFLISFYEKMQSDKGSIPDRFSAQQFSDYHSELNMSSLELGDSALYFCASSFPDTEAFFGQGTRLTVV.

In DNA, the CDR3 is TGCGCCAGCAGCGCGGGAAATCTAGCGGACCGGGCCTACGAGCAGTACTTC. Translated, it gives CASSAGNLADRAYEQYF. The J gene is TRBJ2-7, the V gene TRBV5-1; TRBD2 matches at 7 bases. J was trimmed by 2 bases and V by 4 bases; bases with no gene match: 15. Germline V gene lookup returns CDR1 SGHRS and CDR2 YFSETQ. The CDR3 length is 17 residues.

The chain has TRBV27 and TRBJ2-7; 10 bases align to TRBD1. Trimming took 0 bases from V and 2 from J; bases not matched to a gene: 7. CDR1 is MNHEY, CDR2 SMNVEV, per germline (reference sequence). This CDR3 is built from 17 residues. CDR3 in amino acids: CASSLSSGTGATYEQYF. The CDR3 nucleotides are TGTGCCAGCAGTTTATCTTCGGGGACAGGGGCGACCTACGAGCAGTACTTC.

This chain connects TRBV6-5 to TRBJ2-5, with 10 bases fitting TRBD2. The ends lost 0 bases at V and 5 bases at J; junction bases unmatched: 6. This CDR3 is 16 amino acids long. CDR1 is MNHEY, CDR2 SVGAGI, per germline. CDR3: CASSYSGTSVLETQYF. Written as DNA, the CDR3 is TGTGCCAGCAGTTACTCTGGGACTAGCGTCCTGGAGACCCAGTACTTC.

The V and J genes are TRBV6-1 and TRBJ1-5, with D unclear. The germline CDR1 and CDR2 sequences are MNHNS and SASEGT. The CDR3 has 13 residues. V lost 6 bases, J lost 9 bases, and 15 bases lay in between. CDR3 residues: CASRETQGGPQHF. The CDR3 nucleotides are TGTGCCAGCAGGGAGACCCAAGGTGGGCCCCAGCATTTT.

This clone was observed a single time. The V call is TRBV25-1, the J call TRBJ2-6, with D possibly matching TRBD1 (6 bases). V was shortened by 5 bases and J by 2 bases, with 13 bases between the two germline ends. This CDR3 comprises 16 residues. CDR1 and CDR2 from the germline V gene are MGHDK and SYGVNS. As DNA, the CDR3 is TGTGCCAGCAGTACTGCACAGGGCCCTGGGGCCAACGTCCTGACTTTC. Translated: CASSTAQGPGANVLTF.

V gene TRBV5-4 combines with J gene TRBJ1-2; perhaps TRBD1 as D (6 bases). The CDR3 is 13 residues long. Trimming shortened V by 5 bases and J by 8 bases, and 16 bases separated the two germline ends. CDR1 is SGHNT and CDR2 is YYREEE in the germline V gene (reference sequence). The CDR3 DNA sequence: TGTGCCAGCAGGTCACAGGGATTTGGCGGCTACACCTTC. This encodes CASRSQGFGGYTF.

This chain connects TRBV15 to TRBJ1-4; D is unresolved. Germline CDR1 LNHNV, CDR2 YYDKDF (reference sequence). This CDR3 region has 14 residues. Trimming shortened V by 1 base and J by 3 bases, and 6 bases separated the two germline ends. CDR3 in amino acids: CATSRVGANEKLFF. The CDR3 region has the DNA TGTGCCACCAGCAGAGTCGGGGCTAATGAAAAACTGTTTTTT.

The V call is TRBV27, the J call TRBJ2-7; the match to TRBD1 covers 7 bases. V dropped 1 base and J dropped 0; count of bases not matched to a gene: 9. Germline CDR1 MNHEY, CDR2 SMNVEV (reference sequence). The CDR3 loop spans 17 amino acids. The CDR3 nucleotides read TGTGCCAGCAGTTTATATTCCGGGACAGCCACCTCCTACGAGCAGTACTTC. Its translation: CASSLYSGTATSYEQYF.

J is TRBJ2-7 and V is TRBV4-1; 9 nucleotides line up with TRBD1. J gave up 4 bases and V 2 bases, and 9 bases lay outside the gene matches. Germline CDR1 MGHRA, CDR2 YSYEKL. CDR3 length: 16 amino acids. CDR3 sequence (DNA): TGCGCCAGCAGCCAAAGCCCGGGACAGGGTCTTTACGAGCAGTACTTC. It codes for CASSQSPGQGLYEQYF.